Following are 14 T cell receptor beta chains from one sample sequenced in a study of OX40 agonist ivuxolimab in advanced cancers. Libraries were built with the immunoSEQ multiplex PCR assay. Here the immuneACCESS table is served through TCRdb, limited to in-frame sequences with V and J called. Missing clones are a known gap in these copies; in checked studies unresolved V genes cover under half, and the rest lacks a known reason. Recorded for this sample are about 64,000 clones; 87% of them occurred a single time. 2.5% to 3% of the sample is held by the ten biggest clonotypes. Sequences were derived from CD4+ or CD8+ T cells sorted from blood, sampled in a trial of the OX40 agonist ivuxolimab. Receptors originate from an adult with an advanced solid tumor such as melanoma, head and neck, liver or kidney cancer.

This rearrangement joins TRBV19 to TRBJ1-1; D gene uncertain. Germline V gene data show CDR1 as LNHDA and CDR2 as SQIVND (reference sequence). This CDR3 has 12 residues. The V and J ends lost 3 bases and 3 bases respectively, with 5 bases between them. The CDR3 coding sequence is TGTGCCAGTAGTATCGGGTACACTGAAGCTTTCTTT. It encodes CASSIGYTEAFF.

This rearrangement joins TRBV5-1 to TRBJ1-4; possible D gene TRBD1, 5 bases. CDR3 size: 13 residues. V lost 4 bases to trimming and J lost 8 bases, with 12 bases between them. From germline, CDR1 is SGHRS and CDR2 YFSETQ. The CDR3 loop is CASSRDLGEKLFF. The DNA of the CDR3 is TGCGCCAGCAGCAGGGACCTAGGGGAAAAACTGTTTTTT.

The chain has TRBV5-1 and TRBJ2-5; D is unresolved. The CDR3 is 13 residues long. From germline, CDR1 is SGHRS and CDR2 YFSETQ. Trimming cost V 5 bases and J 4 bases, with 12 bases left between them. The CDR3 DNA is TGCGCCAGCAGGAGCCTATCAGGAGAGACCCAGTACTTC. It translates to CASRSLSGETQYF. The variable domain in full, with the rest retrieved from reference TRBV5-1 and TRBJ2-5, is KAGVTQTPRYLIKTRGQQVTLSCSPISGHRSVSWYQQTPGQGLQFLFEYFSETQRNKGNFPGRFSGRQFSNSRSEMNVSTLELGDSALYLCASRSLSGETQYFGPGTRLLVL.

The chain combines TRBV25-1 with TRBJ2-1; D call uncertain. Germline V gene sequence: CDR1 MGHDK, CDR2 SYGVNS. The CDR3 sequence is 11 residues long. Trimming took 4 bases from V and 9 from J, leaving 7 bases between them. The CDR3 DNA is TGTGCCAGCAGTGCACTCGGTGAGCAGTTCTTC. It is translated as CASSALGEQFF.

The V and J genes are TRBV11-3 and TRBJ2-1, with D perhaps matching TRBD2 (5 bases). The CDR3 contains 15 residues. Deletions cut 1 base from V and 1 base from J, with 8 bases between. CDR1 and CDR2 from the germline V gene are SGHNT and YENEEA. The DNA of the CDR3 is TGTGCCAGCAGCTTAGCGGGAACATCCTACAATGAGCAGTTCTTC. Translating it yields CASSLAGTSYNEQFF.

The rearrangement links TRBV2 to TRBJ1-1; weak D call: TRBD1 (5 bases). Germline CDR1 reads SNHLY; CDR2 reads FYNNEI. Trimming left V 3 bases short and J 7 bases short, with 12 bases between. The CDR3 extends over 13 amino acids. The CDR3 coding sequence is TGTGCCAGCAGTGACTGGGGCACCGTTGAAGCTTTCTTT. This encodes CASSDWGTVEAFF.

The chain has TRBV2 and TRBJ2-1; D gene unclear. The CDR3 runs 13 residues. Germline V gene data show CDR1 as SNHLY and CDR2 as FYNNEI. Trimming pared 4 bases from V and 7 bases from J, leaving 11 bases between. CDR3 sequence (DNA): TGTGCCAGCAGTGCCGACCTAGATAATGAGCAGTTCTTC. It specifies CASSADLDNEQFF.

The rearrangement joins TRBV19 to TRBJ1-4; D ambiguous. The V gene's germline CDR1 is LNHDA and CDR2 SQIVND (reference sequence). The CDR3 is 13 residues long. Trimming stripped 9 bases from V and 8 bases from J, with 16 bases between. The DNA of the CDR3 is TGTGCCAGCCACCGGGCTAGAGGAGAAAAACTGTTTTTT. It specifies CASHRARGEKLFF.

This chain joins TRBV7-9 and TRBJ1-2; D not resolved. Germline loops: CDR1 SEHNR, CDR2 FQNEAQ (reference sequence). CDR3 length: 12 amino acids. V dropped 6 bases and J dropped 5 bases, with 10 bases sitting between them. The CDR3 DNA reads TGTGCCAGCAGTAACGAAGATTATGGCTACACCTTC. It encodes CASSNEDYGYTF.

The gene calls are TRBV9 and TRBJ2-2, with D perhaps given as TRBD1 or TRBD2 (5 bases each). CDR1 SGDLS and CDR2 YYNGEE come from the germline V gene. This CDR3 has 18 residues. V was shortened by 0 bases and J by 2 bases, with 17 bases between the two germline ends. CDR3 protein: CASSVVPRGTGNTGELFF. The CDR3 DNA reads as TGTGCCAGCAGCGTAGTCCCCAGAGGGACCGGAAACACCGGGGAGCTGTTTTTT.

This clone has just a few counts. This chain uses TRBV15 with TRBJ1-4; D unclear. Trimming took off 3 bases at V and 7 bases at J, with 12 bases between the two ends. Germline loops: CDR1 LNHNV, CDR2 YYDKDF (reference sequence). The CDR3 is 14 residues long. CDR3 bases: TGTGCCACCAGCAGTTACCTTCCGGGTGAAAAACTGTTTTTT. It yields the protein CATSSYLPGEKLFF.

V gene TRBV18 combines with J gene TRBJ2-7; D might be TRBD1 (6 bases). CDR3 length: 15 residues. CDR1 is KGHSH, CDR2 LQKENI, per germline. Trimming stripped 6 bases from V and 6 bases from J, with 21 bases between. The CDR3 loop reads CASSRYTQGHREQYF. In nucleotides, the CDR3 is TGTGCCAGCTCGCGCTACACGCAGGGGCACCGCGAGCAGTACTTC.

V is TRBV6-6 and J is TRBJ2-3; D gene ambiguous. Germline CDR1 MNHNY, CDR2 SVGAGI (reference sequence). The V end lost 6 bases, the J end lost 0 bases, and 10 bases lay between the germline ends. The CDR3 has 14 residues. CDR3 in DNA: TGTGCCAGCAGACTCCAGCCTAGCACAGATACGCAGTATTTT. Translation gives CASRLQPSTDTQYF.

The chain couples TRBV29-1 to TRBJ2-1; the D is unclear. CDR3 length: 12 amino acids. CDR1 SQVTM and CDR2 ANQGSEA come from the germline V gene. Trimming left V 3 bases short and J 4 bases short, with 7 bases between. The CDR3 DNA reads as TGCAGCGTTGAGGGTACGTACAATGAGCAGTTCTTC. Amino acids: CSVEGTYNEQFF.